The present T cell receptor (beta chain) was sequenced within a study of CD8 T cells in ankylosing spondylitis. Findings and limits, study-wide: Clones that were linked to disease were CD8+ and were relatively rare in peripheral blood. Roughly eight highly homologous variants made up a TCR beta motif, and this motif appeared characteristic of ankylosing spondylitis blood.

CDR3 length: 14 amino acids. CDR1 is MNHNS, CDR2 SASEGT, per germline. Trimming took 9 bases from V and 1 from J, leaving 15 bases between them. In its sample, this clonotype was seen a few times. Antigen unknown. TCRdb reprocessed the 5' RACE reads via MiXCR and lists one record per CDR3 protein. The sample shows 300,000 to 400,000 distinct CDR3 sequences, approximately 20% of them seen only once. This TCR derives from a male donor with ankylosing spondylitis. Input material: blood, either unsorted or a sorted T cell fraction (not recorded which). This chain links TRBV6-1 with TRBJ1-1; no firm D call. CDR3 in amino acids: CASTPRPRNTEAFF. The DNA of the CDR3 is TGTGCCAGTACCCCAAGGCCTCGGAACACTGAAGCTTTCTTT.